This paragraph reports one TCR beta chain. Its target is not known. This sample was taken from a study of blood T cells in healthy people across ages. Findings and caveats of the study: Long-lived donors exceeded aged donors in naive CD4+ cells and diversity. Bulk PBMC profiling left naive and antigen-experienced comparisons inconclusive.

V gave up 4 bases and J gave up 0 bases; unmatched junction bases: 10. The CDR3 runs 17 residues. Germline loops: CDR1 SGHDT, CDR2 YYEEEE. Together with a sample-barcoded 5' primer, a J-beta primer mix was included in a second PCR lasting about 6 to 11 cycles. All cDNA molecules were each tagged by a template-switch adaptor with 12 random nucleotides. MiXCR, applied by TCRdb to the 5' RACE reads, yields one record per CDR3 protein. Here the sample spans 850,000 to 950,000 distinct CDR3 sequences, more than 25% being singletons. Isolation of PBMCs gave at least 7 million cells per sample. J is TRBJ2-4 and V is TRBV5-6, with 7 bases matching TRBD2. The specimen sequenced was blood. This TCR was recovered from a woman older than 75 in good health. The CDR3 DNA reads TGTGCCAGCAGCGAAACCGGGGGGAGCTTAGCCAAAAACATTCAGTACTTC. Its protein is CASSETGGSLAKNIQYF. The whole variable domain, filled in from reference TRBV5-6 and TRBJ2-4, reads DAGVTQSPTHLIKTRGQQVTLRCSPKSGHDTVSWYQQALGQGPQFIFQYYEEEERQRGNFPDRFSGHQFPNYSSELNVNALLLGDSALYLCASSETGGSLAKNIQYFGAGTRLSVL.